The rows below give T cell receptor beta chains drawn from one sample of a study of shared clonotypes between healthy human individuals. Assay used: immunoSEQ multiplex PCR; TCRdb lists only in-frame clones, some missing. The sample lists some 2,500,000 clones; over 85% were seen once. The sequencing input was naive CD4+ T cells from PBMCs. The receptors derive from a man younger than 35 in good health. Some clones in this sample may be carry-over from other donors' samples. Both conserved end residues are part of each CDR3. A D gene is named only where the DNA matches it firmly. A row's size may be missing; if present it is once, few, many or a size class.

J | size | V | D | CDR3 | DNA
TRBJ2-1 | - | TRBV2 | - | CASSESADEWSVWSYNEQFF | TGTGCCAGCAGTGAGTCTGCAGATGAGTGGTCAGTTTGGTCCTACAATGAGCAGTTCTTC
TRBJ2-5 | - | TRBV7-2 | - | CASSRPGVYRETQYF | TGTGCCAGCAGCCGTCCGGGGGTTTACAGGGAGACCCAGTACTTC
TRBJ2-1 | - | TRBV7-8 | TRBD2 | CASSLEIRPSGWNEQFF | TGTGCCAGCAGCTTAGAGATCCGGCCTAGCGGGTGGAATGAGCAGTTCTTC
TRBJ1-3 | - | TRBV6-6 | - | CASRTVSGNTIYF | TGTGCCAGCAGGACAGTTTCTGGAAACACCATATATTTT
TRBJ2-2 | - | TRBV5-1 | - | CASSRTVNTGELFF | TGCGCCAGCAGCCGGACAGTTAACACCGGGGAGCTGTTTTTT
TRBJ1-1 | - | TRBV7-9 | - | CASSFPPMNTEAFF | TGTGCCAGCAGCTTTCCCCCCATGAACACTGAAGCTTTCTTT
TRBJ1-5 | - | TRBV10-3 | TRBD1 | CAIRQGTNQPQHF | TGTGCCATCAGACAGGGGACTAATCAGCCCCAGCATTTT
TRBJ1-6 | - | TRBV6-5 | - | CASSPRNNSPLHF | TGTGCCAGCAGCCCCCGGAATAATTCACCCCTCCACTTT
TRBJ2-1 | - | TRBV9 | - | CASSQRASSYNEQFF | TGTGCCAGCAGCCAGCGGGCGAGCTCCTACAATGAGCAGTTCTTC
TRBJ2-2 | - | TRBV9 | TRBD2 | CASSAQLAENTGELFF | TGTGCCAGCAGCGCCCAACTAGCGGAGAACACCGGGGAGCTGTTTTTT
TRBJ1-2 | - | TRBV2 | - | CASSEWGYTF | TGTGCCAGCAGTGAATGGGGCTACACCTTC
TRBJ1-2 | - | TRBV21-1 | - | CASTRDIYGYTF | TGTGCCAGCACCAGGGACATCTATGGCTACACCTTC
TRBJ2-1 | once | TRBV7-3 | - | CASSLDRQKKFF | TGTGCCAGCAGTTTGGACCGACAAAAGAAGTTCTTC
TRBJ2-1 | - | TRBV19 | TRBD2 | CASSTPGLNNEQFF | TGTGCCAGTAGTACCCCGGGACTAAACAATGAGCAGTTCTTC
TRBJ2-3 | - | TRBV14 | - | CASSQTTGSRSDTQYF | TGTGCCAGCAGCCAGACCACAGGGAGTCGGTCAGATACGCAGTATTTT
TRBJ1-1 | - | TRBV28 | - | CASSSMLGAFF | TGTGCCAGCAGTTCTATGTTGGGAGCTTTCTTT
TRBJ2-7 | - | TRBV28 | - | CASSPRTETYEQYF | TGTGCCAGCAGTCCGCGGACTGAAACCTACGAGCAGTACTTC
TRBJ1-4 | - | TRBV7-9 | TRBD1 | CASSFPSPTGTNEKLFF | TGTGCCAGCAGCTTTCCTTCCCCGACAGGGACGAATGAAAAACTGTTTTTT
TRBJ2-4 | - | TRBV5-1 | - | CASSLEGTLKNIQYF | TGCGCCAGCAGCTTGGAAGGGACTCTCAAAAACATTCAGTACTTC
TRBJ2-5 | - | TRBV5-1 | TRBD1 | CASSLRDRYQETQYF | TGCGCCAGCAGCCTCCGGGACAGGTACCAAGAGACCCAGTACTTC
TRBJ2-3 | - | TRBV15 | - | CAAAVSTDTQYF | TGTGCCGCGGCGGTTAGCACAGATACGCAGTATTTT
TRBJ2-1 | - | TRBV5-1 | - | CASSLGTYYEQFF | TGCGCCAGCAGCTTGGGGACGTACTATGAGCAGTTCTTC
TRBJ2-7 | - | TRBV19 | TRBD1 | CASTGTGTYEQYF | TGTGCCAGTACCGGGACAGGGACCTACGAGCAGTACTTC
TRBJ2-7 | - | TRBV2 | TRBD2 | CASMGGSRAYEQYF | TGTGCCAGCATGGGGGGGTCAAGGGCCTACGAGCAGTACTTC
TRBJ1-5 | - | TRBV30 | TRBD1 | CAWSSGITGGLQPQHF | TGTGCCTGGAGTTCTGGGATAACAGGGGGATTACAGCCCCAGCATTTT
TRBJ2-2 | once | TRBV27 | - | CASSFRGRGTGELFF | TGTGCCAGCAGTTTCAGGGGCCGGGGCACCGGGGAGCTGTTTTTT
TRBJ2-1 | - | TRBV2 | - | CASSVSSVYNEQFF | TGTGCCAGCAGTGTGAGCTCCGTCTACAATGAGCAGTTCTTC
TRBJ2-7 | once | TRBV28 | TRBD2 | CAAESRVSSGKSYEQYF | TGTGCCGCCGAGAGCAGGGTTTCTAGCGGGAAATCCTACGAGCAGTACTTC
TRBJ2-2 | - | TRBV6-6 | TRBD1 | CASRKTGGNTGELFF | TGTGCCAGCAGAAAAACAGGGGGCAATACCGGGGAGCTGTTTTTT
TRBJ2-3 | - | TRBV28 | - | CASMRRPGRTDTQYF | TGTGCCAGCATGAGGCGGCCGGGGCGTACAGATACGCAGTATTTT
TRBJ1-2 | - | TRBV6-4 | - | CASSDGQGRGGYTF | TGTGCCAGCAGTGACGGGCAGGGCAGAGGAGGCTACACCTTC
TRBJ2-3 | once | TRBV5-1 | TRBD1 | CASSIVPGQFPDTQYF | TGCGCCAGCAGCATAGTCCCGGGACAGTTCCCGGATACGCAGTATTTT
TRBJ2-7 | - | TRBV2 | - | CASRSGSYEQYF | TGTGCCAGCAGGTCTGGCTCCTACGAGCAGTACTTC
TRBJ2-7 | once | TRBV30 | - | CAWSLYSTQQYF | TGTGCCTGGAGTTTATACTCTACGCAGCAGTACTTC
TRBJ2-3 | - | TRBV5-1 | - | CASSSGPLRAGDTQYF | TGCGCCAGCAGCTCAGGCCCACTGAGGGCGGGAGATACGCAGTATTTT
TRBJ2-7 | - | TRBV6-5 | TRBD1 | CASRRDRGYEQYF | TGTGCCAGCAGGAGGGACAGGGGTTACGAGCAGTACTTC
TRBJ2-2 | - | TRBV6-5 | - | CASSNRVAGELFF | TGTGCCAGCAGTAACAGGGTGGCCGGGGAGCTGTTTTTT
TRBJ2-7 | - | TRBV28 | TRBD1 | CASSKDRGPYEQYF | TGTGCCAGCAGCAAGGACAGGGGGCCCTACGAGCAGTACTTC
TRBJ2-4 | - | TRBV5-4 | - | CASSFSGGAGNIQYF | TGTGCCAGCAGCTTTTCGGGGGGCGCAGGAAACATTCAGTACTTC
TRBJ2-1 | - | TRBV5-6 | - | CASSRKDVDTYNEQFF | TGTGCCAGCAGCCGAAAGGACGTCGATACTTACAATGAGCAGTTCTTC
TRBJ2-5 | - | TRBV27 | TRBD2 | CASSFFHMGGGEETQYF | TGTGCCAGCAGTTTCTTTCACATGGGGGGAGGGGAAGAGACCCAGTACTTC
TRBJ1-2 | - | TRBV5-1 | - | CASSFSSNYGYTF | TGCGCCAGCAGCTTTTCTTCTAACTATGGCTACACCTTC
TRBJ1-1 | few | TRBV6-5 | - | CASSYSRGLGTEAFF | TGTGCCAGCAGTTACTCCCGGGGCTTGGGCACTGAAGCTTTCTTT
TRBJ2-2 | few | TRBV18 | - | CASSPPAETGELFF | TGTGCCAGCTCACCACCAGCAGAGACCGGGGAGCTGTTTTTT
TRBJ1-4 | - | TRBV4-1 | - | CASSQERGRGPATNEKLFF | TGCGCCAGCAGCCAAGAGCGAGGCAGGGGCCCCGCAACTAATGAAAAACTGTTTTTT
TRBJ1-6 | - | TRBV27 | - | CASMESARSSYNSPLHF | TGTGCCAGCATGGAGTCAGCCCGAAGCTCCTATAATTCACCCCTCCACTTT
TRBJ1-3 | - | TRBV4-3 | TRBD1 | CASSHRDRGYSGNTIYF | TGCGCCAGCAGCCACCGGGACAGGGGGTACTCTGGAAACACCATATATTTT
TRBJ1-1 | - | TRBV29-1 | - | CSVNYGTTNTEAFF | TGCAGCGTGAATTACGGGACAACCAACACTGAAGCTTTCTTT
TRBJ2-7 | - | TRBV9 | - | CASSFAGTPQGEQYF | TGTGCCAGCAGCTTCGCCGGGACTCCCCAGGGAGAGCAGTACTTC
TRBJ2-3 | - | TRBV5-1 | - | CASSLAAGKDTQYF | TGCGCCAGCAGCTTGGCCGCTGGAAAAGATACGCAGTATTTT